The clone carrying this TCR beta chain was counted only a few times. Antigen unknown. Combining a sample-barcoded 5' primer with a J-beta primer mix, a second PCR ran for 7 to 11 cycles. TCRdb redid the calling of the 5' RACE reads with MiXCR, one entry per CDR3 protein. The table has some 1,800,000 distinct CDR3 sequences, about two fifths seen once; the top ten hold more than 20%. This sample is drawn from a study of blood T cells in healthy people across ages. Whole-study results and caveats: Older age went with lower TCR beta diversity per million T cells, in a roughly linear way.

Germline V lookup: CDR1 MNHEY, CDR2 SVGEGT. The CDR3 contains 13 residues. V was cut by 4 bases and J by 3 bases, with 10 bases left in between. This receptor was obtained from a human donor in good health. The chain joins TRBV6-2 or TRBV6-3 to TRBJ2-7; unclear D gene. Source material: blood. CDR3 in DNA: TGTGCCAGCAGTTTTCGGTTGAACTACGAGCAGTACTTC. Its translation is CASSFRLNYEQYF.